These 7 T cell receptor beta chains share one sample of origin, sequenced in a study of identifying expanded T cells in peripheral blood. Profiled with immunoSEQ multiplex PCR; TCRdb holds only in-frame clones, not every one. Found here are about 110,000 clones, approximately 90% of them singletons; the top ten hold more than 6.5%. The sequenced sample was blood. All receptors derive from a person aged 18-70 years in good health.

The V gene is TRBV7-9, the J gene TRBJ2-7; 9 bases agree with TRBD2. The germline gives CDR1 SEHNR, CDR2 FQNEAQ (reference sequence). V was pared by 1 base and J by 4 bases, with 5 bases of the junction left unmatched. The CDR3 is 15 amino acids. CDR3 in DNA: TGTGCCAGCAGCTTAGGGGCTAGCGGGAAATACGAGCAGTACTTC. As protein: CASSLGASGKYEQYF.

The chain combines TRBV7-9 with TRBJ1-1, with 10 bases that match TRBD1. Per the germline V gene, CDR1 is SEHNR and CDR2 is FQNEAQ (reference sequence). The CDR3 is 15 residues long. Trimming at V came to 4 bases and at J to 0 bases, leaving 2 bases not matched to a gene. CDR3 region: CASSSDRGMNTEAFF. The CDR3 coding sequence is TGTGCCAGCAGCTCGGACAGGGGGATGAACACTGAAGCTTTCTTT.

The chain joins TRBV5-4 to TRBJ2-1; TRBD2 aligns across 11 bases. Trimming took 4 bases from V and 2 from J; bases not matched to a gene: 11. Germline CDR1 reads SGHNT; CDR2 reads YYREEE (reference sequence). The CDR3 consists of 18 residues. The CDR3 loop is CASSLGTSGLWTYNEQFF. In DNA, the CDR3 is TGTGCCAGCAGCCTAGGGACTAGCGGTTTATGGACCTACAATGAGCAGTTCTTC.

The chain recombines TRBV4-1 with TRBJ1-4; unclear D gene. Germline V gene lookup returns CDR1 MGHRA and CDR2 YSYEKL. The CDR3 extends over 13 amino acids. The V end was cut by 3 bases, the J end by 8 bases, with 10 bases between. The CDR3 sequence: CASSHLDGEKLFF. CDR3 coding DNA: TGCGCCAGCAGCCATCTGGACGGCGAAAAACTGTTTTTT.

The chain links TRBV2 to TRBJ2-7; D ambiguous. Trimming took off 4 bases at V and 4 bases at J, with 5 bases between the two ends. CDR3 length: 11 residues. The germline gives CDR1 SNHLY, CDR2 FYNNEI. The CDR3 DNA sequence: TGTGCCAGCAGTGGAGTATACGAGCAGTACTTC. Translation: CASSGVYEQYF.

The chain employs TRBV9 and TRBJ1-2, with 12 bases matching TRBD1. This CDR3 has 15 amino acids. Trimming at V came to 3 bases and at J to 6 bases, leaving 6 bases not matched to a gene. Germline values: CDR1 SGDLS, CDR2 YYNGEE. The CDR3 spells CASSAGQGAMDGYTF. CDR3 sequence (DNA): TGTGCCAGCAGCGCGGGACAGGGGGCTATGGATGGCTACACCTTC.

V is TRBV4-2 and J is TRBJ2-1; the match to TRBD2 covers 12 bases. Germline CDR1 LGHNA, CDR2 YNFKEQ. This CDR3 region has 15 residues. The junction had 8 bases not matched to a gene; V was cut back by 8 bases and J by 6 bases. The CDR3 DNA sequence: TGTGCCAGCGGGGGACGGACTAGCGGGATCAATGAGCAGTTCTTC. Translation: CASGGRTSGINEQFF.